The rows below give T cell receptor beta chains drawn from one sample of a study of T cells in Graves' hyperthyroidism and ophthalmopathy. TCRdb itself ran the multiplex PCR reads through MiXCR, one entry per CDR3 protein. The profile shows about 420,000 distinct CDR3 sequences, less than 20% of them singletons. Sequencing used blood. These receptors all stem from a woman aged 18-29 years with Graves' hyperthyroidism. Both conserved end residues are part of each CDR3. The D gene is left open where the match is weak. Clone size is shown for a subset of rows, as once, few, many or a class of expanded clone.

j_gene: TRBJ1-1; abundance: .; d_gene: .; v_gene: TRBV29-1; CDR3nt: TGCAGCTGGAGCCGGAGCATGAACACTGAAGCTTTCTTT; CDR3aa: CSWSRSMNTEAFF
j_gene: TRBJ2-5; abundance: many; d_gene: TRBD2; v_gene: TRBV28; CDR3nt: TGTGCCAGCAGTTACCTAGCGGATCAAGAGACCCAGTACTTC; CDR3aa: CASSYLADQETQYF
j_gene: TRBJ1-6; abundance: few; d_gene: .; v_gene: TRBV19; CDR3nt: TGTGCCAGTAGTATAGAGGGCGGTTCAGGCGGTTCACCCCTCCACTTT; CDR3aa: CASSIEGGSGGSPLHF
j_gene: TRBJ2-7; abundance: many; d_gene: TRBD1; v_gene: TRBV11-2; CDR3nt: TGTGCCAGCAGTGAAGACAGGGGTAGCTACGAGCAGTACTTC; CDR3aa: CASSEDRGSYEQYF
j_gene: TRBJ2-5; abundance: .; d_gene: .; v_gene: TRBV29-1; CDR3nt: TGCAGCGTTGATTCGAGACGGAAACAAGAGGCCCAGTACTTC; CDR3aa: CSVDSRRKQEAQYF
j_gene: TRBJ1-5; abundance: .; d_gene: .; v_gene: TRBV4-1; CDR3nt: TGCGCCAGCAGCCAAGGGGCCCCAGGGCCTAGCAATCAGCCCCAGCATTTT; CDR3aa: CASSQGAPGPSNQPQHF
j_gene: TRBJ2-1; abundance: many; d_gene: .; v_gene: TRBV11-3; CDR3nt: TGTGCCAGCAGCTTGGGAGAGGAGCAGTTCTTC; CDR3aa: CASSLGEEQFF
j_gene: TRBJ2-1; abundance: .; d_gene: .; v_gene: TRBV7-2; CDR3nt: TGTGCCAGCAGCTTGTACGGCAGACACAATGAGCAGTTCTTC; CDR3aa: CASSLYGRHNEQFF
j_gene: TRBJ2-1; abundance: .; d_gene: TRBD1; v_gene: TRBV12-3/TRBV12-4; CDR3nt: TGTGCCAGCAGTTCCCGGAGACAGGGTCTCAATGAGCAGTTCTTC; CDR3aa: CASSSRRQGLNEQFF
j_gene: TRBJ2-4; abundance: many; d_gene: .; v_gene: TRBV28; CDR3nt: TGTGCCAGCAGTCTCCCCCTCTTGTCAGTCACTCCGGTGGAAGCCAAAAACATTCAGTACTTC; CDR3aa: CASSLPLLSVTPVEAKNIQYF
j_gene: TRBJ2-5; abundance: .; d_gene: .; v_gene: TRBV6-1; CDR3nt: TGTGCCACACAGCGGCCCGTTCGGGCGGAGACCCAGTACTTC; CDR3aa: CATQRPVRAETQYF
j_gene: TRBJ2-4; abundance: .; d_gene: TRBD2; v_gene: TRBV7-3; CDR3nt: TGTGCCAGCAGCTCCACCCCCGGGACTAGCGGGACCAAAAACATTCAGTACTTC; CDR3aa: CASSSTPGTSGTKNIQYF
j_gene: TRBJ2-1; abundance: many; d_gene: TRBD2; v_gene: TRBV7-2; CDR3nt: TGTGCCAGCAGCGCCCGGACTAGCGGGAATATCAATGAGCAGTTCTTC; CDR3aa: CASSARTSGNINEQFF
j_gene: TRBJ1-1; abundance: many; d_gene: .; v_gene: TRBV4-1; CDR3nt: TGCGCCAGCAGCCAAGGCGGTCATATGAACACTGAAGCTTTCTTT; CDR3aa: CASSQGGHMNTEAFF
j_gene: TRBJ2-7; abundance: many; d_gene: .; v_gene: TRBV6-1; CDR3nt: TGTGCCAGCAGTTCGGGCGACTCCTACGAGCAGTACTTC; CDR3aa: CASSSGDSYEQYF
j_gene: TRBJ1-5; abundance: many; d_gene: .; v_gene: TRBV27; CDR3nt: TGTGCCAGCAAAGGGACCGACGGTTATCAGCCCCAGCATTTT; CDR3aa: CASKGTDGYQPQHF
j_gene: TRBJ2-2; abundance: .; d_gene: TRBD2; v_gene: TRBV12-3/TRBV12-4; CDR3nt: TGTGCCAGCAGTTGGGGACTAGCGACGAACACCGGGGAGCTGTTTTTT; CDR3aa: CASSWGLATNTGELFF
j_gene: TRBJ2-7; abundance: .; d_gene: .; v_gene: TRBV10-1; CDR3nt: TGCGCCAGTTTCGGGATGCGGGACCGCTCCTACGAGCAGTACTTC; CDR3aa: CASFGMRDRSYEQYF
j_gene: TRBJ2-7; abundance: many; d_gene: TRBD2; v_gene: TRBV6-1; CDR3nt: TGTGCCAGCAACAGGGGACTAGCGGGAGACAAGTACGAGCAGTACTTC; CDR3aa: CASNRGLAGDKYEQYF
j_gene: TRBJ2-5; abundance: many; d_gene: .; v_gene: TRBV6-6; CDR3nt: TGTGCCAGCAGTTACTCGAGACAGAAAGAGACCCAGTACTTC; CDR3aa: CASSYSRQKETQYF
j_gene: TRBJ1-2; abundance: many; d_gene: .; v_gene: TRBV9; CDR3nt: TGTGCCAGCAGCGTAGAGGGCAAGAACTATGGCTACACCTTC; CDR3aa: CASSVEGKNYGYTF
j_gene: TRBJ1-1; abundance: many; d_gene: .; v_gene: TRBV11-2; CDR3nt: TGTGCCAGCAGCTTAAACAGGAGGGACACTGAAGCTTTCTTT; CDR3aa: CASSLNRRDTEAFF
j_gene: TRBJ2-7; abundance: few; d_gene: .; v_gene: TRBV14; CDR3nt: TGTGCCAGCAGCCAAGGACCCGGAGCGTTGAGCTCCTACGAGCAGTACTTC; CDR3aa: CASSQGPGALSSYEQYF
j_gene: TRBJ2-1; abundance: .; d_gene: .; v_gene: TRBV9; CDR3nt: TGTGCCAGCAGCGTAGGAATCGGCAATGAGCAGTTCTTC; CDR3aa: CASSVGIGNEQFF
j_gene: TRBJ1-6; abundance: .; d_gene: .; v_gene: TRBV12-3/TRBV12-4; CDR3nt: TGTGCCAGCAGTTTGTTGTGGCAAACTGGGAATTCACCCCTCCACTTT; CDR3aa: CASSLLWQTGNSPLHF
j_gene: TRBJ1-1; abundance: many; d_gene: .; v_gene: TRBV3-1; CDR3nt: TGTGCCAGCAGTCCGAGAAGGAACACTGAAGCTTTCTTT; CDR3aa: CASSPRRNTEAFF
j_gene: TRBJ1-5; abundance: many; d_gene: .; v_gene: TRBV12-3/TRBV12-4; CDR3nt: TGTGCCAGCAGTTGGAGCGACGACCAGCCCCAGCATTTT; CDR3aa: CASSWSDDQPQHF